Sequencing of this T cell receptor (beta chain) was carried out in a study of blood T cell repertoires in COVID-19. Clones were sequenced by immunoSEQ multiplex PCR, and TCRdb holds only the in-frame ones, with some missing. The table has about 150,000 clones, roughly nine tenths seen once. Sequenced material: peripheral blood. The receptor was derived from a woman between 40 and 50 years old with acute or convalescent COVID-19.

The CDR3 is CASSLDAGLLGYTF. The DNA for the CDR3 is TGTGCCAGCAGCTTAGACGCGGGTTTACTAGGCTACACCTTC. This sequence joins TRBV7-9 and TRBJ1-2; D is uncertain. The CDR3 is 14 residues long. V lost 1 base and J 8 bases, leaving 14 bases between the germline ends. Germline values: CDR1 SEHNR, CDR2 FQNEAQ (reference sequence). The full variable domain, its missing parts supplied by reference TRBV7-9 and TRBJ1-2, is DTGVSQNPRHKITKRGQNVTFRCDPISEHNRLYWYRQTLGQGPEFLTYFQNEAQLEKSRLLSDRFSAERPKGSFSTLEIQRTEQGDSAMYLCASSLDAGLLGYTFGSGTRLTVV.